These 9 T cell receptor beta chains came from one sample sequenced in a study of shared T cell receptors in the human thymus. The data were produced by immunoSEQ multiplex PCR, yet TCRdb's version contains in-frame clones alone and is incomplete. The profile shows hundreds of thousands of clones, 87% of them singletons. The same sample was also used in a study of human thymus T cells.

The sequenced sample consisted of thymocytes. The source of these receptors is a boy in the first two years of life with a congenital heart defect.

V gene TRBV4-3 combines with J gene TRBJ2-3; 12 bases are shared with TRBD2. The CDR3 has 17 residues. Germline CDR1 and CDR2: LGHNA and YSLEER. The J segment lost 4 bases and the V segment lost 0 bases, leaving 5 bases of the junction unmatched. CDR3 sequence (DNA): TGCGCCAGCAGCCAAGATAGGGGACTAGCGGGCTCAGATACGCAGTATTTT. Its translation is CASSQDRGLAGSDTQYF.

This sequence joins TRBV19 and TRBJ1-3, with D possibly being TRBD1 (6 bases). The V gene lost 4 bases and the J gene lost 1 base, with 17 bases spanning the gap. The length of the CDR3 is 17 residues. The germline CDR1 and CDR2 sequences are LNHDA and SQIVND (reference sequence). CDR3 sequence (DNA): TGTGCCAGTAGTAACCGGGACAAGAACGAATCTGGAAACACCATATATTTT. Its translation: CASSNRDKNESGNTIYF.

This CDR3 is CASSQGREFSRPRSGANVLTF. For the CDR3, the DNA is TGCGCCAGCAGCCAAGGCCGTGAGTTTTCCAGGCCTCGTTCTGGGGCCAACGTCCTGACTTTC. This chain joins TRBV4-3 and TRBJ2-6; D gene ambiguous. The CDR3 is made up of 21 amino acids. The ends were cut back, 1 base at V and 1 base at J, with 23 bases in the middle. CDR1 LGHNA and CDR2 YSLEER come from the germline V gene.

The sample holds a few counts of this clone. The chain is built from TRBV28 and TRBJ1-3, with TRBD1 matching 8 bases. Unmatched junction bases numbered 4, after V lost 6 bases and J lost 0 bases. Germline V gene sequence: CDR1 MDHEN, CDR2 SYDVKM. The CDR3 consists of 15 residues. CDR3 sequence reads: CASRRTGSSGNTIYF. CDR3 nucleotide sequence: TGTGCCAGCAGGAGGACAGGGTCCTCTGGAAACACCATATATTTT.

The gene calls are TRBV27 and TRBJ1-2, with TRBD1 as a possible D gene (5 bases). The ends were cut back, 6 bases at V and 2 bases at J, with 16 bases in the middle. Germline V gene data show CDR1 as MNHEY and CDR2 as SMNVEV (reference sequence). The CDR3 loop spans 15 amino acids. The CDR3 DNA is TGTGCCAGCAGGTCAGACAGCCTAACGAACTATGGCTACACCTTC. Translation: CASRSDSLTNYGYTF.

V is TRBV7-9 and J is TRBJ1-2; 7 bases are a match to TRBD1. The CDR3 sequence is 15 residues long. The germline V gene has CDR1 SEHNR and CDR2 FQNEAQ (reference sequence). The junction had 14 bases not matched to a gene; V was cut back by 5 bases and J by 8 bases. The CDR3 region has the DNA TGTGCCAGCAGCCCGCCCAGACAGGGAATACGAGGCTACACCTTC. This sequence encodes CASSPPRQGIRGYTF.

The rearrangement uses TRBV6-6 and TRBJ2-7; 9 positions match TRBD1. Per germline, CDR1 MNHNY and CDR2 SVGAGI (reference sequence). The length of the CDR3 is 14 residues. With V trimmed by 2 bases and J by 4 bases, 3 bases remained unmatched. The CDR3 is CASSYQTGGYEQYF. CDR3 bases: TGTGCCAGCAGTTACCAGACAGGGGGGTACGAGCAGTACTTC.

V gene TRBV30 combines with J gene TRBJ1-1; 9 nucleotides align to TRBD1. The germline V gene encodes CDR1 GTSNPN and CDR2 SVGIG (reference sequence). After removal of 4 bases from V and 8 bases from J, the junction contained 17 bases not matched to a gene. There are 16 residues in the CDR3. DNA of the CDR3: TGTGCCTGGATCGCCCGGGACAGGGACGTCCCGAAGGAAGCTTTCTTT. Translating it yields CAWIARDRDVPKEAFF.

The V gene is TRBV19, the J gene TRBJ1-3; TRBD1 matches 7 bases. The length of the CDR3 is 15 residues. Germline assignment: CDR1 LNHDA and CDR2 SQIVND (reference sequence). V lost 6 bases and J lost 0; bases outside the gene matches: 5. In DNA form, the CDR3 reads TGTGCCAGTAGCGCGGGGACAGCCTCTGGAAACACCATATATTTT. Protein sequence: CASSAGTASGNTIYF. Filled out from reference TRBV19 and TRBJ1-3, the complete variable domain reads DGGITQSPKYLFRKEGQNVTLSCEQNLNHDAMYWYRQDPGQGLRLIYYSQIVNDFQKGDIAEGYSVSREKKESFPLTVTSAQKNPTAFYLCASSAGTASGNTIYFGEGSWLTVV.